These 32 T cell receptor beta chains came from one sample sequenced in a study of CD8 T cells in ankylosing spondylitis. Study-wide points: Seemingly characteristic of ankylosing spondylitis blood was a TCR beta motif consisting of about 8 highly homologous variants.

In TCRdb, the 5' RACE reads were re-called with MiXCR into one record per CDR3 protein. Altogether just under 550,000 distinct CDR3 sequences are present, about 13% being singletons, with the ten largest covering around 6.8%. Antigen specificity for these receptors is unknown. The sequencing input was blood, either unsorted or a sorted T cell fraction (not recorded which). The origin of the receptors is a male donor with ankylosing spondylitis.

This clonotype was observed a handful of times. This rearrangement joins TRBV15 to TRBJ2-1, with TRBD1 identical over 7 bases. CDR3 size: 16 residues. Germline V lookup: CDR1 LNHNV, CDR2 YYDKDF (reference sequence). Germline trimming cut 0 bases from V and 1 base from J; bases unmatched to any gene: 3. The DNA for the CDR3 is TGTGCCACCAGCAGAGATAGGGGGCTGTCCTACAATGAGCAGTTCTTC. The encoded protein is CATSRDRGLSYNEQFF.

CDR3 sequence reads: CASSSALGAEQFF. DNA for the CDR3: TGCGCCAGCAGTTCTGCCCTGGGGGCGGAGCAGTTCTTC. The J gene is TRBJ2-1, the V gene TRBV5-1, with a tentative D call TRBD1 (6 bases). There are 13 residues in the CDR3. V lost 5 bases and J 10 bases, leaving 16 bases between the germline ends. Germline CDR1 SGHRS, CDR2 YFSETQ. Full variable domain (rest looked up from reference TRBV5-1 and TRBJ2-1): KAGVTQTPRYLIKTRGQQVTLSCSPISGHRSVSWYQQTPGQGLQFLFEYFSETQRNKGNFPGRFSGRQFSNSRSEMNVSTLELGDSALYLCASSSALGAEQFFGPGTRLTVL.

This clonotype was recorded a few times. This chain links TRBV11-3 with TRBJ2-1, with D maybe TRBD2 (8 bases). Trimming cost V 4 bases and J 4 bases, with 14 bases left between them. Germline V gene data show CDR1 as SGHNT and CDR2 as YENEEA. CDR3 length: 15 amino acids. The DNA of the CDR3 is TGTGCCAGCAGCTCAGGGGGACTAGATTACAATGAGCAGTTCTTC. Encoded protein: CASSSGGLDYNEQFF. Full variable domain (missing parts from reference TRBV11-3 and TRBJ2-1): EAGVVQSPRYKIIEKKQPVAFWCNPISGHNTLYWYLQNLGQGPELLIRYENEEAVDDSQLPKDRFSAERLKGVDSTLKIQPAELGDSAVYLCASSSGGLDYNEQFFGPGTRLTVL.

DNA of the CDR3: TGTGCCATCAGTGCAACAGGTGGGAATGAAAAACTGTTTTTT. It yields the protein CAISATGGNEKLFF. This chain links TRBV10-3 with TRBJ1-4, with D possibly being TRBD1 (5 bases). The CDR3 runs to 14 residues. CDR1 and CDR2 (germline): ENHRY, SYGVKD. Trimming stripped 4 bases from V and 5 bases from J, with 11 bases between.

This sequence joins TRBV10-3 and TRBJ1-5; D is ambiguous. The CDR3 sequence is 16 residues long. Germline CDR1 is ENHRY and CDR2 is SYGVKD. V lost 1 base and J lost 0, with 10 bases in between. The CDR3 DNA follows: TGTGCCATCAGTGAGTACGCCCCGGGTAGCAATCAGCCCCAGCATTTT. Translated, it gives CAISEYAPGSNQPQHF.

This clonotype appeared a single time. CDR3 in amino acids: CAASDLVGSSGLAGDTDTQYF. CDR3 sequence (DNA): TGTGCGGCCAGTGATTTGGTGGGTAGTTCCGGACTAGCGGGGGACACAGATACGCAGTATTTT. This chain uses TRBV24-1 with TRBJ2-3, with TRBD2 matching 13 bases. This CDR3 is built from 21 residues. Looked up from germline, CDR1 is KGHDR and CDR2 is SFDVKD.

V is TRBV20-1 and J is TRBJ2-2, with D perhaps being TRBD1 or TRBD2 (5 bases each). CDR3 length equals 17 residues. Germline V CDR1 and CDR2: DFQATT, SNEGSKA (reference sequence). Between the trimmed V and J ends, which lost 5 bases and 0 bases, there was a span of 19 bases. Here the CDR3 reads CSAEAAGTLANTGELFF. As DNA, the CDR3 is TGCAGTGCTGAAGCGGCAGGGACCCTAGCGAACACCGGGGAGCTGTTTTTT.

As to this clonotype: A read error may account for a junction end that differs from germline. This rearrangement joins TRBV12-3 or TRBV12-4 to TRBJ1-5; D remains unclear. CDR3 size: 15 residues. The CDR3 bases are TGTGCCAGCAGTGTAGCCGGTCGAATCGACCAGCCCCAGCATTTT. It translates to CASSVAGRIDQPQHF.

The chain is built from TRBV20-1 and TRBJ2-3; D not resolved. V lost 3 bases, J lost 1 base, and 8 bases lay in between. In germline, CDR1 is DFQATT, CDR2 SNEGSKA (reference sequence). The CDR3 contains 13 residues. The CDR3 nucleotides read TGCAGTGCTAGTTTCCCTGGCACAGATACGCAGTATTTT. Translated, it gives CSASFPGTDTQYF.

CDR3 coding DNA: TGTGCCAGCATCCTGGCGGGAGTCACAGATACGCAGTATTTT. The encoded protein is CASILAGVTDTQYF. The genes are TRBV2 and TRBJ2-3; 7 bases are shared with TRBD2. The CDR3 extends over 14 amino acids. Germline V gene lookup returns CDR1 SNHLY and CDR2 FYNNEI. V was pared by 7 bases and J by 2 bases, with 6 bases of the junction left unmatched.

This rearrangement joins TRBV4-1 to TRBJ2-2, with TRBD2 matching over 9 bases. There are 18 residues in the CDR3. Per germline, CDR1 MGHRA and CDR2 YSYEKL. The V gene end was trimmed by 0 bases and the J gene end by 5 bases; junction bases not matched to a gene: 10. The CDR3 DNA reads TGCGCCAGCAGCCAAGAGGGCGGGAGGGCCCCTCGTACCGGGGAGCTGTTTTTT. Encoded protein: CASSQEGGRAPRTGELFF.

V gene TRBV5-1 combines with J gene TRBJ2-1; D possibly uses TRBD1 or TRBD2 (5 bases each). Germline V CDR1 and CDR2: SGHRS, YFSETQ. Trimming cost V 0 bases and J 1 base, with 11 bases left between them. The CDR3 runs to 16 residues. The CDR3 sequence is CASSLEGTPSYNEQFF. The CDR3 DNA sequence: TGCGCCAGCAGCTTGGAGGGGACGCCTTCCTACAATGAGCAGTTCTTC. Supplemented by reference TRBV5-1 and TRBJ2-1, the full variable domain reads KAGVTQTPRYLIKTRGQQVTLSCSPISGHRSVSWYQQTPGQGLQFLFEYFSETQRNKGNFPGRFSGRQFSNSRSEMNVSTLELGDSALYLCASSLEGTPSYNEQFFGPGTRLTVL.

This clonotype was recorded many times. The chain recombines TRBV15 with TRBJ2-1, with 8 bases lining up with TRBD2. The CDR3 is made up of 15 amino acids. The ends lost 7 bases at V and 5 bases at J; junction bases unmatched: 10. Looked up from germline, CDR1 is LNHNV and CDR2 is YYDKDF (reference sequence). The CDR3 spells CATTTRSGRNNEQFF. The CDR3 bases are TGTGCCACCACTACGCGGAGCGGGAGAAACAATGAGCAGTTCTTC.

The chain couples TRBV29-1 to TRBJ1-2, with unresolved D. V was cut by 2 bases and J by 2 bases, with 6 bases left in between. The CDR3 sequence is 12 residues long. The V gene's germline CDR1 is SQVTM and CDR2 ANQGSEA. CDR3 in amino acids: CSVERLNYGYTF. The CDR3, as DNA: TGCAGCGTTGAAAGGTTAAACTATGGCTACACCTTC.

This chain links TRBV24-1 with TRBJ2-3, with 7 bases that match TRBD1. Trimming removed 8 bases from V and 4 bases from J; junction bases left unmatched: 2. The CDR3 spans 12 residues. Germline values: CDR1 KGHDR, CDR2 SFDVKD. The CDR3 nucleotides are TGTGCCACCAACAGGGGATCAGATACGCAGTATTTT. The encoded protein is CATNRGSDTQYF.

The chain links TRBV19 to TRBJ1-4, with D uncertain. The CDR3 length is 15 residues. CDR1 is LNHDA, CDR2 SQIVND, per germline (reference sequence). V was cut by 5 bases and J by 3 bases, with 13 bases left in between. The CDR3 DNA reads TGTGCCAGTAGTGTTCACCTACAGCCTAATGAAAAACTGTTTTTT. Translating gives CASSVHLQPNEKLFF.

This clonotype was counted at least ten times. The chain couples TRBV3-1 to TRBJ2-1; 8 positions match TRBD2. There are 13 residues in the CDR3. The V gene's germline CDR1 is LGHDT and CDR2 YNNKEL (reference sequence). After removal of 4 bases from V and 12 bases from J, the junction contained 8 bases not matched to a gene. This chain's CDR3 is CASSRDSGTLQFF. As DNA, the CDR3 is TGTGCCAGCAGCCGAGATAGCGGGACGTTGCAGTTCTTC.

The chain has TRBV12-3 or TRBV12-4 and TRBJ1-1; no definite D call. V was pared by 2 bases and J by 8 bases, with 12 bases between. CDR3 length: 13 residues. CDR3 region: CASSLNVFREAFF. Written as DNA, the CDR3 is TGTGCCAGCAGTTTAAACGTTTTCAGGGAAGCTTTCTTT.

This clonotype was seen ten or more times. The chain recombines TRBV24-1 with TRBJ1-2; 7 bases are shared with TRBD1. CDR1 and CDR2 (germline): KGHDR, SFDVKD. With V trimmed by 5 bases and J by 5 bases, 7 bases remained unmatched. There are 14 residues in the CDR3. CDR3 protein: CATSAPGQIYGYTF. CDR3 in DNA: TGTGCCACCAGTGCCCCGGGACAGATATATGGCTACACCTTC.

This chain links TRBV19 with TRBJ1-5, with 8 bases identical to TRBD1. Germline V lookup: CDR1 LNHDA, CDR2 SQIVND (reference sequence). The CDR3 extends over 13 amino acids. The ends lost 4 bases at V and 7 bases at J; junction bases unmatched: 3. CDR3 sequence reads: CASSNRGGQPQHF. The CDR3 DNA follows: TGTGCCAGTAGTAACAGGGGGGGACAGCCCCAGCATTTT.

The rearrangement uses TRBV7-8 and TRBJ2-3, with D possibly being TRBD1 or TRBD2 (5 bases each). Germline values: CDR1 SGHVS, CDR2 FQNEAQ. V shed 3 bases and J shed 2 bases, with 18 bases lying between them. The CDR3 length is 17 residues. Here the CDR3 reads CASSLGPGHQLTDTQYF. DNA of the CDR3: TGTGCCAGCAGCTTGGGGCCGGGGCACCAACTCACAGATACGCAGTATTTT.

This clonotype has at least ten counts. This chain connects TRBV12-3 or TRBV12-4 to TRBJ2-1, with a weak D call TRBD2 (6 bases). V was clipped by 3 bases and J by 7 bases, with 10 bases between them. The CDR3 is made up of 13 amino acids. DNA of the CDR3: TGTGCCAGCAGTTTTCGACTAGAGAATGAGCAGTTCTTC. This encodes CASSFRLENEQFF.

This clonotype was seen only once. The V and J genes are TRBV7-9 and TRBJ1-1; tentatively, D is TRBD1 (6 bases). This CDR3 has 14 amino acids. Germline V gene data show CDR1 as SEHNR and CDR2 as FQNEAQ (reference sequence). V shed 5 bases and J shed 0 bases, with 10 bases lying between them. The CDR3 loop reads CASSGDTVNTEAFF. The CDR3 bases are TGTGCCAGCAGCGGGGACACCGTGAACACTGAAGCTTTCTTT. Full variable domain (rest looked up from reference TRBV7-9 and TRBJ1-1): DTGVSQNPRHKITKRGQNVTFRCDPISEHNRLYWYRQTLGQGPEFLTYFQNEAQLEKSRLLSDRFSAERPKGSFSTLEIQRTEQGDSAMYLCASSGDTVNTEAFFGQGTRLTVV.

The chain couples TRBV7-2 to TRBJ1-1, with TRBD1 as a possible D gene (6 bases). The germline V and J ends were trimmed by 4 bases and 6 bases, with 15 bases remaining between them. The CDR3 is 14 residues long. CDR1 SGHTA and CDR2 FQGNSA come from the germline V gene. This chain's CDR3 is CASSSWGGPAEAFF. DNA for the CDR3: TGTGCCAGCAGCTCATGGGGGGGCCCCGCTGAAGCTTTCTTT.

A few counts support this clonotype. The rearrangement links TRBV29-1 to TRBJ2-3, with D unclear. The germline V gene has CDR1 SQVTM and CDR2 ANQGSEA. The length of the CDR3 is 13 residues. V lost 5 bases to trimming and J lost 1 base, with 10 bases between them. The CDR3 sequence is CSVKTSGTDTQYF. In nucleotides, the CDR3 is TGCAGCGTTAAGACGTCGGGCACAGATACGCAGTATTTT.

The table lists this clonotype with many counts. Here the CDR3 reads CSARPVDTQYF. CDR3 bases: TGCAGTGCTAGACCGGTGGATACGCAGTATTTT. The V and J genes are TRBV20-1 and TRBJ2-3; D not certain. CDR3 length: 11 amino acids. Germline lookup yields CDR1 DFQATT and CDR2 SNEGSKA (reference sequence). V lost 2 bases, J lost 6 bases, and 6 bases lay in between.

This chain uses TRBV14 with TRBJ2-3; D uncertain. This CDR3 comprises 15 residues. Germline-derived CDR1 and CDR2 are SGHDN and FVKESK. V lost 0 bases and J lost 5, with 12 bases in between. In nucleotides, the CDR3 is TGTGCCAGCAGCCAAGATGAGTACCTCGGAGATACGCAGTATTTT. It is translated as CASSQDEYLGDTQYF.

The CDR3 sequence: CASTPRGGSDTQYF. Written as DNA, the CDR3 is TGTGCCAGCACCCCCCGTGGGGGGTCGGATACGCAGTATTTT. This chain uses TRBV11-2 with TRBJ2-3; weak D call: TRBD2 (6 bases). The CDR3 is 14 residues long. Per germline, CDR1 SGHAT and CDR2 FQNNGV. Between the trimmed V and J ends, which lost 7 bases and 6 bases, there was a span of 17 bases.

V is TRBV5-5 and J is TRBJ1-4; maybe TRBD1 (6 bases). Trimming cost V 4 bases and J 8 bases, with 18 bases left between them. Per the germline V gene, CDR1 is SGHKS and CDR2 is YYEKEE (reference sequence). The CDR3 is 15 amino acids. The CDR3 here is CASSPPGGEAEKLFF. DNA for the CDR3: TGTGCCAGCAGCCCCCCCGGGGGCGAGGCGGAAAAACTGTTTTTT.

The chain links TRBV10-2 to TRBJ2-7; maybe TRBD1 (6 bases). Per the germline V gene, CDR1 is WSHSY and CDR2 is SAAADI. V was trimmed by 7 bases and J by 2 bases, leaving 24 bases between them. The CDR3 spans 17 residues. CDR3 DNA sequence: TGCGCCAGCATCCTCGGGACAACCGTCGTGGTTCCCTACGAGCAGTACTTC. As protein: CASILGTTVVVPYEQYF.

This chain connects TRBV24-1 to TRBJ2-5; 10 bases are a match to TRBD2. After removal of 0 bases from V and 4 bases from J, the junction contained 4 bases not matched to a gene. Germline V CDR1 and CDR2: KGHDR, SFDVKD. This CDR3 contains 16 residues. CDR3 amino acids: CATSDLPSGSGETQYF. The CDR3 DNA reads TGTGCCACCAGTGATTTGCCTAGCGGGAGTGGAGAGACCCAGTACTTC.

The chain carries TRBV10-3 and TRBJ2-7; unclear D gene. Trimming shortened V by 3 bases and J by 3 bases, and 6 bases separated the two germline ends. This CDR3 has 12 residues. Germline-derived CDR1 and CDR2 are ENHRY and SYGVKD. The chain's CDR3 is CAISENRYEQYV. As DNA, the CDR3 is TGTGCCATCAGTGAAAACCGCTACGAGCAGTACGTC.